The 14 T cell receptor beta chains below all came from one sample that was sequenced in a study of blood T cell repertoires in COVID-19. Generated by immunoSEQ multiplex PCR, the TCRdb table keeps only in-frame clones and is missing some. The sample has over 130,000 clones, 60% to 80% seen once. Sequences were obtained from PBMCs or T cells enriched from blood (not recorded which). Receptors were obtained from a woman aged 45-59 years who had recovered from COVID-19.

The J gene is TRBJ2-6, the V gene TRBV10-3; D unresolved. V lost 7 bases, J lost 4 bases, and 20 bases lay in between. Germline CDR1 is ENHRY and CDR2 is SYGVKD. The CDR3 contains 17 residues. CDR3 loop: CAITPGQVKAGANVLTF. CDR3 coding DNA: TGTGCCATCACCCCCGGTCAGGTCAAAGCAGGGGCCAACGTCCTGACTTTC.

The rearrangement joins TRBV3-1 (or the pseudogene TRBV3-2) to TRBJ2-1; TRBD2 matches at 12 bases. Germline assignment: CDR1 LGHDT and CDR2 YNNKEL (reference sequence). This CDR3 is built from 15 residues. J gave up 9 bases and V 2 bases, and 5 bases lay outside the gene matches. The CDR3 loop reads CASSQIRTSGIEQFF. As DNA, the CDR3 is TGTGCCAGCAGCCAAATTAGGACTAGCGGGATTGAGCAGTTCTTC.

The chain combines TRBV7-9 with TRBJ2-7; TRBD1 is a possible D gene (6 bases). CDR3 length equals 15 residues. Germline V gene sequence: CDR1 SEHNR, CDR2 FQNEAQ (reference sequence). Trimming left V 0 bases short and J 3 bases short, with 12 bases between. CDR3 loop: CASSLALTGRYEQYF. The CDR3 nucleotides are TGTGCCAGCAGCTTAGCGCTTACAGGGCGCTACGAGCAGTACTTC.

The rearrangement joins TRBV4-1 to TRBJ1-1; 9 bases map to TRBD1. V dropped 1 base and J dropped 1; count of bases not matched to a gene: 7. The germline V gene encodes CDR1 MGHRA and CDR2 YSYEKL. This CDR3 spans 17 amino acids. CDR3 loop: CASSQVGTGRENTEAFF. CDR3 in DNA: TGCGCCAGCAGCCAAGTGGGGACAGGGAGGGAGAACACTGAAGCTTTCTTT.

This clone was observed a handful of times. The chain recombines TRBV6-1 with TRBJ2-2, with 8 bases fitting TRBD2. In germline, CDR1 is MNHNS, CDR2 SASEGT. The CDR3 covers 16 residues. With 2 bases clipped from V and 2 bases from J, the junction kept 4 bases outside the gene matches. The chain's CDR3 is CASSELAGGNTGELFF. For the CDR3, the DNA is TGTGCCAGCAGTGAATTGGCGGGGGGCAACACCGGGGAGCTGTTTTTT.

The chain joins TRBV5-6 to TRBJ2-5, with a possible D match to TRBD1 (5 bases). Germline V gives CDR1 SGHDT, CDR2 YYEEEE. V was pared by 2 bases and J by 5 bases, with 16 bases between. The CDR3 contains 15 residues. The CDR3 loop is CASSLVGRQRETQYF. The CDR3 nucleotides are TGTGCCAGCAGCTTAGTAGGGCGACAGAGGGAGACCCAGTACTTC.

The table lists this clone with a few counts. This sequence joins TRBV9 and TRBJ1-2; D gene uncertain. The CDR3 totals 12 residues. CDR1 SGDLS and CDR2 YYNGEE come from the germline V gene. Between the trimmed V and J ends, which lost 5 bases and 3 bases, there was a span of 8 bases. CDR3 protein: CASSGNHYGYTF. The CDR3 coding sequence is TGTGCCAGCAGTGGCAACCACTATGGCTACACCTTC.

V usage is TRBV5-1 and J usage is TRBJ2-7; D unclear. This CDR3 has 13 residues. The V and J ends lost 0 bases and 2 bases respectively, with 6 bases between them. The germline V gene has CDR1 SGHRS and CDR2 YFSETQ. CDR3 nucleotides: TGCGCCAGCAGCTTGGGCGGCACCTACGAGCAGTACTTC. It yields the protein CASSLGGTYEQYF.

The gene calls are TRBV12-3 or TRBV12-4 and TRBJ2-5, with D possibly being TRBD1 (5 bases). The CDR3 is 11 amino acids. Deletions cut 6 bases from V and 8 bases from J, with 10 bases between. The CDR3 reads CASRDGHTQYF. In nucleotides, the CDR3 is TGTGCCAGCAGAGATGGACACACCCAGTACTTC.

The rearrangement joins TRBV27 to TRBJ1-1; no reliable D call. From germline, CDR1 is MNHEY and CDR2 SMNVEV (reference sequence). CDR3 length: 13 residues. V shed 6 bases and J shed 4 bases, with 12 bases lying between them. The CDR3 loop reads CASRMDLVTEAFF. CDR3 DNA: TGTGCCAGCAGAATGGACTTGGTCACTGAAGCTTTCTTT.

The chain combines TRBV11-1 with TRBJ2-2; possible D gene TRBD2, 5 bases. Germline V lookup: CDR1 SGHAT, CDR2 FQDESV (reference sequence). Trimming removed 3 bases at V and 4 bases at J, with 12 bases between. This CDR3 is built from 15 residues. The CDR3 loop reads CASSFRRGTTGELFF. The CDR3, as DNA: TGTGCCAGCAGCTTTCGTCGGGGTACCACCGGGGAGCTGTTTTTT.

The chain joins TRBV11-3 to TRBJ2-1; TRBD2 matches at 13 bases. V lost 5 bases, J lost 7 bases, and 8 bases stayed unmatched. The CDR3 spans 16 residues. CDR1 is SGHNT, CDR2 YENEEA, per germline. CDR3 in DNA: TGTGCCAGCAGCCCCCGACTAGCGGGAGGTCGGAATGAGCAGTTCTTC. Protein product: CASSPRLAGGRNEQFF.

CDR3 sequence reads: CASIPSFGGISYNEQFF. CDR3 in DNA: TGTGCCAGCATCCCTAGCTTCGGGGGGATATCCTACAATGAGCAGTTCTTC. The chain combines TRBV5-8 with TRBJ2-1; 7 bases are a match to TRBD2. Germline CDR1 and CDR2: SGHTS and YDEGEE. V gave up 6 bases and J gave up 1 base; unmatched junction bases: 13. The CDR3 is made up of 17 amino acids.

This chain connects TRBV27 to TRBJ2-5, with TRBD2 matching 8 bases. The CDR3 totals 15 residues. Trimming removed 8 bases from V and 0 bases from J; junction bases left unmatched: 8. Germline CDR1 MNHEY, CDR2 SMNVEV (reference sequence). The CDR3 spells CASRLSGAHQETQYF. The CDR3 DNA is TGTGCCAGCCGCCTTAGCGGGGCCCACCAAGAGACCCAGTACTTC.